One and the same sample provided the 20 T cell receptor beta chains below, sequenced in a study of regulatory T cells in long-lasting Graves disease (TCRdb year 2021). The protocol used for the library was multiplex PCR. Instrument on record: Illumina HiSeq 4000. TCR beta libraries were built with iRepertoire HTBI primers and Arm-PCR amplification of CDR3 regions. The public reads were reprocessed in TCRdb via fastp at Q25 and MiXCR, keeping in-frame beta chains. Rows matching on CDR3 protein sequence are summarized as one entry with the most common DNA and genes. The sample yields 530,000 or so distinct CDR3 sequences; about 16% were counted once. The ten largest clones take up 9.5% to 15% of the sample. The sample's time point, from its label and the paper: newly diagnosed GD, antithyroid drugs for less than 3 months. RNA was extracted from PBMCs in TRIzol for both TCR sequencing and RNA sequencing.

The sample was also linked to a second study, of T cells in Graves' hyperthyroidism and ophthalmopathy.

The sequencing here drew on peripheral blood mononuclear cells (PBMCs), taken at new diagnosis, from a patient treated with antithyroid drugs. These receptors were obtained from a young man with Graves disease. Donor details come from another sample of the same person, matched by shared clones.

In this sample, this clonotype turned up a few times. This chain joins TRBV20-1 and TRBJ2-7; 13 nucleotides line up with TRBD2. The CDR3 has 16 residues. The germline gives CDR1 DFQATT, CDR2 SNEGSKA (reference sequence). The V gene end was trimmed by 2 bases and the J gene end by 2 bases; junction bases not matched to a gene: 6. The CDR3 region has the DNA TGCAGTGCTAGAAGTCCGGGACTAGCGGGAACCTACGAGCAGTACTTC. Translating it yields CSARSPGLAGTYEQYF.

The chain is built from TRBV19 and TRBJ2-5; D unclear. V lost 6 bases, J lost 5 bases, and 16 bases lay in between. Germline V lookup: CDR1 LNHDA, CDR2 SQIVND (reference sequence). This CDR3 spans 14 amino acids. CDR3 coding DNA: TGTGCCAGTAGGACGGACGCCGGCTATGAGACCCAGTACTTC. Its protein is CASRTDAGYETQYF. Full variable domain (rest looked up from reference TRBV19 and TRBJ2-5): DGGITQSPKYLFRKEGQNVTLSCEQNLNHDAMYWYRQDPGQGLRLIYYSQIVNDFQKGDIAEGYSVSREKKESFPLTVTSAQKNPTAFYLCASRTDAGYETQYFGPGTRLLVL.

The chain links TRBV9 to TRBJ2-1; 7 bases line up with TRBD1. The CDR3 length is 12 residues. Looked up from germline, CDR1 is SGDLS and CDR2 is YYNGEE. Unmatched junction bases numbered 3, after V lost 4 bases and J lost 8 bases. The CDR3 DNA reads as TGTGCCAGCAGCTCGCAGGGGGATGAGCAGTTCTTC. This translates into CASSSQGDEQFF.

This sequence joins TRBV7-2 and TRBJ2-5; 12 nucleotides agree with TRBD2. Germline V lookup: CDR1 SGHTA, CDR2 FQGNSA. The CDR3 runs to 16 residues. Unmatched junction bases numbered 8, after V lost 4 bases and J lost 5 bases. CDR3 nucleotide sequence: TGTGCCAGCAGCTCGGGACTAGCGGGCCTTCTGGAGACCCAGTACTTC. As protein: CASSSGLAGLLETQYF.

This clonotype was observed a handful of times. The V and J genes are TRBV10-1 and TRBJ2-2, with TRBD2 matching over 8 bases. The V gene end was trimmed by 8 bases and the J gene end by 3 bases; junction bases not matched to a gene: 11. The CDR3 has 16 residues. Germline CDR1 WNHNN, CDR2 SYGVQD (reference sequence). CDR3 DNA: TGCGCCAGCTGTCCCTCTGGACTAGCAGACACCGGGGAGCTGTTTTTT. As protein: CASCPSGLADTGELFF.

The V and J genes are TRBV10-3 and TRBJ2-3; no reliable D call. Trimming left V 4 bases short and J 2 bases short, with 7 bases between. The CDR3 is made up of 13 amino acids. Germline V CDR1 and CDR2: ENHRY, SYGVKD. CDR3 DNA sequence: TGTGCCATCAGTGTGCCGGCCACAGATACGCAGTATTTT. This translates into CAISVPATDTQYF.

The chain combines TRBV19 with TRBJ1-5; 9 nucleotides match TRBD1. J lost 9 bases, V lost 7 bases, and 13 bases had no gene match. The germline gives CDR1 LNHDA, CDR2 SQIVND (reference sequence). CDR3 length: 15 amino acids. CDR3 DNA sequence: TGTGCCAGTACCCGGACAGGGGTACGTCAATCGCCCCAGCATTTT. Its translation is CASTRTGVRQSPQHF.

This clonotype was picked up many times. V gene TRBV20-1 combines with J gene TRBJ2-7, with 8 bases lining up with TRBD1. Germline lookup yields CDR1 DFQATT and CDR2 SNEGSKA (reference sequence). The CDR3 loop spans 13 amino acids. Trimming took 5 bases from V and 2 from J; bases not matched to a gene: 5. Here the CDR3 reads CSAETGGTYEQYF. The CDR3 bases are TGCAGTGCTGAAACAGGGGGGACCTACGAGCAGTACTTC.

About this clonotype: A much larger clone is a single base away; this may be a read error. Here the CDR3 omits its conserved ending phenylalanine or tryptophan, so a read error is the likely source. The V and J genes are TRBV5-8 and TRBJ1-2; D uncertain. In germline, CDR1 is SGHTS, CDR2 YDEGEE. The length of the CDR3 is 13 residues. With 0 bases removed from V and 0 bases from J, the gap between germline ends came to 3 bases. The CDR3 reads CASSLAANYGYTL. For the CDR3, the DNA is TGTGCCAGCAGCTTGGCCGCTAACTATGGCTACACCCTC.

This rearrangement joins TRBV6-2 or TRBV6-3 to TRBJ2-2, with TRBD2 identical over 7 bases. Trimming took 5 bases from V and 7 from J; bases not matched to a gene: 13. Germline values: CDR1 MNHEY, CDR2 SVGEGT. The CDR3 is made up of 16 amino acids. The CDR3 loop is CASSDREGPGYGELFF. DNA for the CDR3: TGTGCCAGCAGTGATAGGGAGGGCCCCGGATACGGGGAGCTGTTTTTT.

The genes are TRBV11-1 and TRBJ2-5, with D tentatively TRBD1 (5 bases). Per the germline V gene, CDR1 is SGHAT and CDR2 is FQDESV (reference sequence). V lost 5 bases and J lost 4, with 17 bases in between. The CDR3 covers 15 residues. The CDR3 bases are TGTGCCAGCAGCAGAACAGGCGTGATCGGAGAGACCCAGTACTTC. Protein sequence: CASSRTGVIGETQYF. The complete variable domain, with remaining parts taken from reference TRBV11-1 and TRBJ2-5, reads EAEVAQSPRYKITEKSQAVAFWCDPISGHATLYWYRQILGQGPELLVQFQDESVVDDSQLPKDRFSAERLKGVDSTLKIQPAELGDSAMYLCASSRTGVIGETQYFGPGTRLLVL.

This clonotype has only a few counts. The chain uses TRBV19 and TRBJ2-7; 9 bases are a match to TRBD2. The CDR3 contains 14 residues. CDR1 is LNHDA and CDR2 is SQIVND in the germline V gene (reference sequence). Trimming took 4 bases from V and 4 from J; bases not matched to a gene: 5. This CDR3 is CASSSGRASYEQYF. CDR3 DNA sequence: TGTGCCAGTAGTAGCGGGAGGGCCTCGTACGAGCAGTACTTC. The variable domain in full, with the rest retrieved from reference TRBV19 and TRBJ2-7, is DGGITQSPKYLFRKEGQNVTLSCEQNLNHDAMYWYRQDPGQGLRLIYYSQIVNDFQKGDIAEGYSVSREKKESFPLTVTSAQKNPTAFYLCASSSGRASYEQYFGPGTRLTVT.

In this sample, this clonotype turned up many times. The rearrangement joins TRBV11-3 to TRBJ2-1, with TRBD2 matching 9 bases. Germline V lookup: CDR1 SGHNT, CDR2 YENEEA. V lost 3 bases to trimming and J lost 8 bases; unmatched junction nucleotides: 8. CDR3 length: 15 residues. This CDR3 reads CASSFSGSRVDEQFF. DNA of the CDR3: TGTGCCAGCAGCTTTAGCGGGAGTCGGGTCGATGAGCAGTTCTTC.

This chain links TRBV11-2 with TRBJ2-3, with D perhaps matching TRBD2 (5 bases). V gave up 4 bases and J gave up 4 bases, with 12 bases separating them. This CDR3 contains 14 residues. Germline assignment: CDR1 SGHAT and CDR2 FQNNGV. The CDR3 loop is CASSYRLAPDTQYF. Here the CDR3 DNA reads TGTGCCAGCAGCTATCGGCTAGCCCCAGATACGCAGTATTTT.

CDR3 DNA sequence: TGTGCCAGCAGTTCAGGGGGCGAAGGCACCGGGGAGCTGTTTTTT. Protein sequence: CASSSGGEGTGELFF. The rearrangement links TRBV6-2 or TRBV6-3 to TRBJ2-2; TRBD1 aligns across 8 bases. This CDR3 is 15 amino acids long. CDR1 is MNHEY and CDR2 is SVGEGT in the germline V gene. The J segment lost 4 bases and the V segment lost 4 bases, leaving 5 bases of the junction unmatched.

This clonotype has ten or more counts. The V gene is TRBV13, the J gene TRBJ1-1; the D is unclear. V dropped 5 bases and J dropped 0 bases, with 10 bases sitting between them. CDR3 length: 14 amino acids. Germline V CDR1 and CDR2: PRHDT, FYEKMQ (reference sequence). CDR3: CASSAGRMNTEAFF. The CDR3 region has the DNA TGTGCCAGCAGCGCCGGTAGAATGAACACTGAAGCTTTCTTT.

The rearrangement uses TRBV30 and TRBJ1-2; no definite D call. The CDR3 loop spans 12 amino acids. V was clipped by 2 bases and J by 1 base, with 5 bases between them. The germline CDR1 and CDR2 sequences are GTSNPN and SVGIG (reference sequence). CDR3 residues: CAWSMDNYGYTF. CDR3 DNA sequence: TGTGCCTGGAGTATGGATAACTATGGCTACACCTTC.

This clonotype has more than one count but fewer than ten. V and J are TRBV19 and TRBJ1-3; no reliable D call. The CDR3 has 17 amino acids. The germline gives CDR1 LNHDA, CDR2 SQIVND (reference sequence). V was cut by 2 bases and J by 0 bases, with 14 bases left in between. CDR3 residues: CASSIMGFHRSGNTIYF. The CDR3 nucleotides read TGTGCCAGTAGTATAATGGGCTTCCACCGCTCTGGAAACACCATATATTTT.

This clonotype showed up just a few times. This chain uses TRBV30 with TRBJ2-7, with D possibly matching TRBD2 (6 bases). The CDR3 runs to 14 residues. Per germline, CDR1 GTSNPN and CDR2 SVGIG (reference sequence). V was trimmed by 1 base and J by 2 bases, leaving 12 bases between them. The DNA for the CDR3 is TGTGCCTGGAGTGCCGGGACTGCCACCTACGAGCAGTACTTC. Translating gives CAWSAGTATYEQYF. Full variable domain (missing parts from reference TRBV30 and TRBJ2-7): SQTIHQWPATLVQPVGSPLSLECTVEGTSNPNLYWYRQAAGRGLQLLFYSVGIGQISSEVPQNLSASRPQDRQFILSSKKLLLSDSGFYLCAWSAGTATYEQYFGPGTRLTVT.

This clonotype has at least ten counts. The chain carries TRBV6-1 and TRBJ1-5; unclear D gene. The V end lost 4 bases, the J end lost 4 bases, and 5 bases lay between the germline ends. CDR1 and CDR2 (germline): MNHNS, SASEGT. This CDR3 region has 12 residues. The CDR3 DNA sequence: TGTGCCAGCAGTGGCCGAAATCAGCCCCAGCATTTT. Protein: CASSGRNQPQHF.